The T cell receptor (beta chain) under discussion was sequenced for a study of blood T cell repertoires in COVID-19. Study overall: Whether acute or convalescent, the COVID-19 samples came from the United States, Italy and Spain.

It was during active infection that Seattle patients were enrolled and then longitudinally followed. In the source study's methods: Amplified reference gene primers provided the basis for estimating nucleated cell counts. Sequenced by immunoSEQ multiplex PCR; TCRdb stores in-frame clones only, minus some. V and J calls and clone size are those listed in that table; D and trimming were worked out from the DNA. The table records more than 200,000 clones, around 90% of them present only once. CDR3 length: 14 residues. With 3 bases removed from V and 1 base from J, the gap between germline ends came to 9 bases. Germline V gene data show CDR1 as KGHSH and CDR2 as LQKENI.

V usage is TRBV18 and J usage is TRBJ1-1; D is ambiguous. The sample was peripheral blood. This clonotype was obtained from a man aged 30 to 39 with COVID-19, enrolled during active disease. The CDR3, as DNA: TGTGCCAGCTCACCCCGACTGGAGAACACTGAAGCTTTCTTT. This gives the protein CASSPRLENTEAFF.